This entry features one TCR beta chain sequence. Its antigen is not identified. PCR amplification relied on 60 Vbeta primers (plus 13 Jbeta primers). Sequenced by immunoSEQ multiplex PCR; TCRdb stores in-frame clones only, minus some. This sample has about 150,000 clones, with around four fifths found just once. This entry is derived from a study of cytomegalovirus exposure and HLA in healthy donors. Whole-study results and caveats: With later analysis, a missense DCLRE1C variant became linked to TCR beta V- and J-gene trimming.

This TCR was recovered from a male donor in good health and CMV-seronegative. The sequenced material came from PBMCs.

For the CDR3, the DNA is TGTGCCAGCACGGCGGACAGGACCTCCCGGGTGATCGAGCAGTACTTC. Residues: CASTADRTSRVIEQYF. This chain links TRBV2 with TRBJ2-7, with 7 bases fitting TRBD1. Germline V gives CDR1 SNHLY, CDR2 FYNNEI. This CDR3 has 16 amino acids. J gave up 6 bases and V 7 bases, and 18 bases lay outside the gene matches.